This is a list of T cell receptor beta chains from one sample in a study of shared clonotypes between healthy human individuals. TCRdb's copy holds only in-frame clones and misses some; the assay was immunoSEQ multiplex PCR. The profile shows about 2,500,000 clones, around nine tenths of them singletons. Sequencing was performed on naive CD4+ T cells sorted from blood. Receptor source: a man aged 18 to 29 in good health. The CDR3 runs from the conserved cysteine through the conserved F or W. D genes are given only for firm matches. Size is stated for part of the rows, as once, few or many counts, or as a class when the clone is expanded.

D | J | V | size | CDR3 | DNA
TRBD1 | TRBJ1-2 | TRBV7-2 | NA | CASSSWTGLNSPGYTF | TGTGCCAGCAGCTCTTGGACAGGGCTTAATTCTCCTGGCTACACCTTC
NA | TRBJ1-2 | TRBV20-1 | few | CSALTAVGYTF | TGCAGTGCTCTGACTGCGGTCGGCTACACCTTC
NA | TRBJ2-3 | TRBV7-3 | NA | CASSLSRADTQYF | TGTGCCAGCAGCTTATCCAGGGCAGATACGCAGTATTTT
NA | TRBJ1-1 | TRBV10-3 | NA | CAIRGPPGTEAFF | TGTGCCATAAGGGGCCCCCCGGGGACTGAAGCTTTCTTT
NA | TRBJ2-5 | TRBV6-5 | NA | CASRGVGAQYF | TGTGCCAGCAGGGGGGTAGGGGCCCAGTACTTC
NA | TRBJ1-5 | TRBV18 | NA | CASSPRGADQPQHF | TGTGCCAGCTCACCGAGAGGGGCCGATCAGCCCCAGCATTTT
NA | TRBJ2-7 | TRBV7-2 | NA | CASSLAHRGGEQYF | TGTGCCAGCAGCTTAGCGCACAGGGGAGGCGAGCAGTACTTC
NA | TRBJ2-2 | TRBV6-1 | NA | CASSTGTTITGELFF | TGTGCCAGCAGTACCGGGACAACGATCACCGGGGAGCTGTTTTTT
NA | TRBJ2-3 | TRBV5-4 | NA | CASGRGFTDTQYF | TGTGCCAGCGGCAGGGGATTCACAGATACGCAGTATTTT
TRBD2 | TRBJ2-5 | TRBV5-1 | NA | CASSPIKPSGSYETQYF | TGCGCCAGCAGCCCGATTAAACCTAGCGGGAGCTATGAGACCCAGTACTTC
NA | TRBJ2-7 | TRBV6-1 | NA | CASSEGTNVGQYF | TGTGCCAGCAGTGAAGGGACTAACGTAGGACAGTACTTC
NA | TRBJ2-2 | TRBV7-5 | once | CARSLESGHEVTGELFF | TGTGCCAGAAGCTTAGAGTCGGGCCACGAGGTCACCGGGGAGCTGTTTTTT
TRBD1 | TRBJ2-7 | TRBV5-1 | NA | CASSLGTGVSYEQYF | TGCGCCAGCAGCTTGGGGACAGGGGTGTCCTACGAGCAGTACTTC